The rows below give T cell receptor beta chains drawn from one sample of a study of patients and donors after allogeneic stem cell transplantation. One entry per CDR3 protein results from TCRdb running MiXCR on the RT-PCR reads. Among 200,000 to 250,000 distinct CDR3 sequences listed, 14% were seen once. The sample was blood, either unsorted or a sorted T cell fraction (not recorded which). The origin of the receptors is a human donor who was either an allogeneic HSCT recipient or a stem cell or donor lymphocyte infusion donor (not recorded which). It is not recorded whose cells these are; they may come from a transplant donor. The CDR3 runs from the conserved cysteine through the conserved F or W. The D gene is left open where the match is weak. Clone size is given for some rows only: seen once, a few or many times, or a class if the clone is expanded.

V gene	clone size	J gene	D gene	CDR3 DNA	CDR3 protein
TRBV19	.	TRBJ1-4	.	TGTGCCAGTATACGACGGCGTAATGAAAAACTGTTTTTT	CASIRRRNEKLFF
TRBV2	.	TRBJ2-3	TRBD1	TGTGCCAGCAGTGGACGCCGCCGACAGGGGGGCACAGATACGCAGTATTTT	CASSGRRRQGGTDTQYF
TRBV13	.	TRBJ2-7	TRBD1	TGTGCCAGCAGCCACTCCGGGACAGGGAGCCACGAGCAGTACTTC	CASSHSGTGSHEQYF
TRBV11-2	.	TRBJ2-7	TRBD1	TGTGCCAGCAGCTTAGTACCCGGGACAGGGGAAATCTACGAGCAGTACTTC	CASSLVPGTGEIYEQYF
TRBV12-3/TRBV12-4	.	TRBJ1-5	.	TGTGCCAGCAATATCGGGGGGTGGAATCAGCCCCAGCATTTT	CASNIGGWNQPQHF
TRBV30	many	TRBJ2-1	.	TGTGCCTGGAGTGGAAACAATGAGCAGTTCTTC	CAWSGNNEQFF
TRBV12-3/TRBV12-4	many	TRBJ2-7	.	TGTGCCAGCAGGCAACAGGACAGTCGATACGAGCAGTACTTC	CASRQQDSRYEQYF
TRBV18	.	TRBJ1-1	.	TGTGCCAGCTCACCACCGAAGGGGGTGAACACTGAAGCTTTCTTT	CASSPPKGVNTEAFF
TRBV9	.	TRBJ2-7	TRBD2	TGTGCCAGCAGCGTAGGAACTAGCGGAGAGCAGTACTTC	CASSVGTSGEQYF
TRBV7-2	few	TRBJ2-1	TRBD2	TGTGCCAGCAGCCTTAGCGGGAGGAATTACCGCAATGAGCAGTTCTTC	CASSLSGRNYRNEQFF
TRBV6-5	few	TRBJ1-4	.	TGTGCCAGCAGTTATTATGGTCTGTTTTTT	CASSYYGLFF
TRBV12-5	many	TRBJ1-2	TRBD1	TGTGCTAGTGGTCCAGGGGGTACAGTCTATGGCTACACCTTC	CASGPGGTVYGYTF
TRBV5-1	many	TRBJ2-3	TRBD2	TGCGCCAGCAGCCCCGTGGCGGGAGAAGATACGCAGTATTTT	CASSPVAGEDTQYF
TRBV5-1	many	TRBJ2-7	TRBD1	TGCGCCAGCAGCGGTACCGGGACAGGGATGTCCGAGCAGTACTTC	CASSGTGTGMSEQYF
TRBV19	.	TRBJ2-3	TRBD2	TGTGCCAGTAGTATTCAAGGACTAGACACAGATACGCAGTATTTT	CASSIQGLDTDTQYF
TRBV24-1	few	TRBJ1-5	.	TGTGCCACCAGTGGCCCCCTGCTTCAGCCCCAGCATTTT	CATSGPLLQPQHF
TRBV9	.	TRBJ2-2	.	TGTGCCAGCAGCGTGTTCTCGGGGGGCACGAACACCGGGGAGCTGTTTTTT	CASSVFSGGTNTGELFF
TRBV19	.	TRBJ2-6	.	TGTGCCAGTACGCCCCAGGACACCTCTGGGGCCAACGTCCTGACTTTC	CASTPQDTSGANVLTF
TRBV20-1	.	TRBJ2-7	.	TGCAGTGCTAGAAGGGGGGGAGGGGCGACTACCTACGAGCAGTACTTC	CSARRGGGATTYEQYF
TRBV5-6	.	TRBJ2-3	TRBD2	TGTGCCAGCAGCTTGGTGGTAGCGGGGGGCCTAACTAGCACAGATACGCAGTATTTT	CASSLVVAGGLTSTDTQYF
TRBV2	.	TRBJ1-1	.	TGTGCCAGCAGTGGTAAGGGGTTTAACACTGAAGCTTTCTTT	CASSGKGFNTEAFF
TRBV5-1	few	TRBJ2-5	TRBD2	TGCGCCAGCAGCCTGGGAGCGGGGGGGGAAGAGACCCAGTACTTC	CASSLGAGGEETQYF
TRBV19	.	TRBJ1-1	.	TGTGCCAGTAGTATATTGACTAAGCACAAGGACACTGAAGCTTTCTTT	CASSILTKHKDTEAFF
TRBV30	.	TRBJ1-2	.	TGTGCCTGGGTACCAGAAGGGAGAGCAATCTACTATGGCTACACCTTC	CAWVPEGRAIYYGYTF
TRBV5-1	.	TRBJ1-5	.	TGCGCCAGCAGCTTGGGTTCCGGGGGCCTCAATCAGCCCCAGCATTTT	CASSLGSGGLNQPQHF
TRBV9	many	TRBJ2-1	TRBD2	TGTGCCAGCAGCGTGAGTACTAGCGGGGGGGCCCGGGTGAATGAGCAGTTCTTC	CASSVSTSGGARVNEQFF
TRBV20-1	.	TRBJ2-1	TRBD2	TGCAGTGCTAGAGTAGGTAGCGGGAGGGGTGAGCAGTTCTTC	CSARVGSGRGEQFF
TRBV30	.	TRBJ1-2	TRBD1	TGTGCCTGGAGCGGAAACTTTCCGGGACAGGGGGGTACCACCTTC	CAWSGNFPGQGGTTF
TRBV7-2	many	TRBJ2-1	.	TGTGCCAGCAGCTTAGGCGGGGCCAATGAGCAGTTCTTC	CASSLGGANEQFF
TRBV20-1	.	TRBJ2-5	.	TGCAGTGCTAGGACAACAGAGACCCAGTACTTC	CSARTTETQYF
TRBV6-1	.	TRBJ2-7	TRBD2	TGTGCCAGCAGGTCACGGGCAGCGGGATTAGGTCTCCACGAGCAGTACTTC	CASRSRAAGLGLHEQYF
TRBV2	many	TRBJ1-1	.	TGTGCCAGCTCAATAAGTGGGGGGACTGAAGCTTTCTTT	CASSISGGTEAFF
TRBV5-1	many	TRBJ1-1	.	TGCGCCAGCAGCTTGAATTCGGTGAACACTGAAGCTTTCTTT	CASSLNSVNTEAFF
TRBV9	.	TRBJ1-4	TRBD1	TGTGCCAGCAGCGTAAGTGGGACAGTCAGCGAAAAACTGTTTTTT	CASSVSGTVSEKLFF
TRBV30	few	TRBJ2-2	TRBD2	TGTGCCACCGGAACTAGCGGGTACAACACCGGGGAGCTGTTTTTT	CATGTSGYNTGELFF